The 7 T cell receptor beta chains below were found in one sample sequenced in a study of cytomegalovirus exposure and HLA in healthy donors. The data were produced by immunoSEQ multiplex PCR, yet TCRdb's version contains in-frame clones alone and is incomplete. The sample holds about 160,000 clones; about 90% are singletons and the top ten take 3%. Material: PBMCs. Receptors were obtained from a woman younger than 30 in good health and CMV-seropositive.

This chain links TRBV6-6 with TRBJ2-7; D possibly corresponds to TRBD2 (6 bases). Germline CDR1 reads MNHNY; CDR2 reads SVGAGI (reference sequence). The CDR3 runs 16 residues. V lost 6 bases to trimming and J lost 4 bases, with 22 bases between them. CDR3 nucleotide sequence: TGTGCCAGCAGCCTCTACGGGGGAACGTCTGCGTACGAGCAGTACTTC. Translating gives CASSLYGGTSAYEQYF.

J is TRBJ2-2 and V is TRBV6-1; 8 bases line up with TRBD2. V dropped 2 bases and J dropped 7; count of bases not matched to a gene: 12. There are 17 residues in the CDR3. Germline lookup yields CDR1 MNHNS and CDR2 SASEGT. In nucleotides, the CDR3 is TGTGCCAGCAGTGAATATCAGAGGCGAGCGGGAGACGGGGAGCTGTTTTTT. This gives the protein CASSEYQRRAGDGELFF.

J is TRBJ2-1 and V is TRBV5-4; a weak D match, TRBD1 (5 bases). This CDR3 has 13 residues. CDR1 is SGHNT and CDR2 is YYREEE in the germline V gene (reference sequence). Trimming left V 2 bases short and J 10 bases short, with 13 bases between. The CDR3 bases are TGTGCCAGCAGCTTAGAAGCGCAGGGAGAGCAGTTCTTC. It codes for CASSLEAQGEQFF.

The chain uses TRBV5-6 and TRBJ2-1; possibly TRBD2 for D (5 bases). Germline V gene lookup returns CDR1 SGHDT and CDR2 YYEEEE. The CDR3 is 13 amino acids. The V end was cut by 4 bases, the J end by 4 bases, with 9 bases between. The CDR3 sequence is CASSPAGYNEQFF. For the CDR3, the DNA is TGTGCCAGCAGCCCCGCGGGTTACAATGAGCAGTTCTTC.

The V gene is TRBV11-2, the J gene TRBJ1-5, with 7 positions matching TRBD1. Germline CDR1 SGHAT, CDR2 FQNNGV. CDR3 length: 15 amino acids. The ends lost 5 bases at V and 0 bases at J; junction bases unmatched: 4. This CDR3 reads CASSVQGGSNQPQHF. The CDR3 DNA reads TGTGCCAGCAGCGTGCAGGGGGGTAGCAATCAGCCCCAGCATTTT.

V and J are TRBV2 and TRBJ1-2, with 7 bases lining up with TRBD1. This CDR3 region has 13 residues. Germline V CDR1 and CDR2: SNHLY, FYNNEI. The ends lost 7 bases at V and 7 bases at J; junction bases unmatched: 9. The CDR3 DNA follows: TGTGCCAGCAACCCACAGGGGACGCGTGGCTACACCTTC. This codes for CASNPQGTRGYTF.

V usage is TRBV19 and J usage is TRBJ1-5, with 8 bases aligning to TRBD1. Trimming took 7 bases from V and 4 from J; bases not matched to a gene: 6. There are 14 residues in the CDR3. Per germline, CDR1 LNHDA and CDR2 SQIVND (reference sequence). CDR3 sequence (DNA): TGTGCCAGTAAGGGACAGGAACATAATCAGCCCCAGCATTTT. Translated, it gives CASKGQEHNQPQHF.